This entry is about one T cell receptor beta chain. Profiled with immunoSEQ multiplex PCR; TCRdb holds only in-frame clones, not every one. The table records under 250,000 clones, 70% to 90% of them present only once. Categorization into cohorts depended on clinical history that participants reported. This record comes from a study of blood T cell repertoires in COVID-19. Germline CDR1 reads MNHNS; CDR2 reads SASEGT. The CDR3 spans 14 residues. V lost 3 bases, J lost 8 bases, and 6 bases stayed unmatched. Sequencing was done on a sample of PBMCs or T cells enriched from blood (not recorded which). The V and J genes are TRBV6-1 and TRBJ1-2, with 10 bases matching TRBD1. This clonotype was obtained from a man aged 25 to 40 who had recovered from COVID-19. CDR3 nucleotides: TGTGCCAGCAGTGATTCCGGGACAGGGGAAGGCTACACCTTC. Protein product: CASSDSGTGEGYTF.